These T cell receptor beta chains were read from a single sample in a study of early T cells in non-severe SARS-CoV-2 infection. One entry per CDR3 protein results from TCRdb running MiXCR on the 5' RACE reads. This table holds 30,000 to 45,000 distinct CDR3 sequences, approximately 4.1% found once. The sample comprised whole blood. The receptors were sampled from an adult who was a healthcare worker with PCR-confirmed SARS-CoV-2 infection or an uninfected control (not recorded which). CDR3s include the opening cysteine and the closing phenylalanine or tryptophan. Fields, in order: D gene, V gene, clone size, J gene, CDR3 DNA, CDR3 protein. The D gene is left open where the match is weak. Part of the rows lack a size; the others show once, few, many or a class for expanded clones.

D gene: -
V gene: TRBV5-6
clone size: many
J gene: TRBJ1-3
CDR3 DNA: TGTGCCAGCAGCCTGACCCACAGGGCTGGAAACACCATATATTTT
CDR3 protein: CASSLTHRAGNTIYF

D gene: TRBD1
V gene: TRBV6-1
clone size: -
J gene: TRBJ2-3
CDR3 DNA: TGTGCCAGCAGTGGAAGGGGGACAGGGGGCCCAGATACGCAGTATTTT
CDR3 protein: CASSGRGTGGPDTQYF

D gene: TRBD2
V gene: TRBV20-1
clone size: many
J gene: TRBJ2-3
CDR3 DNA: TGCAGTGCTACCCCGAGACTAGCGGTAACCACAGATACGCAGTATTTT
CDR3 protein: CSATPRLAVTTDTQYF

D gene: TRBD2
V gene: TRBV24-1
clone size: many
J gene: TRBJ2-3
CDR3 DNA: TGTGCCACCAGTGATTTGAGCGTTACGAGCGGGAGCATGAACACAGATACGCAGTATTTT
CDR3 protein: CATSDLSVTSGSMNTDTQYF

D gene: -
V gene: TRBV11-2
clone size: few
J gene: TRBJ1-1
CDR3 DNA: TGTGCCAGCAGCTTACCCGTACCGACGACTGAAGCTTTCTTT
CDR3 protein: CASSLPVPTTEAFF

D gene: -
V gene: TRBV12-3/TRBV12-4
clone size: many
J gene: TRBJ1-6
CDR3 DNA: TGTGCCAGCTCGCGGGGACGGGGAAATTCACCCCTCCACTTT
CDR3 protein: CASSRGRGNSPLHF

D gene: TRBD1
V gene: TRBV20-1
clone size: many
J gene: TRBJ2-3
CDR3 DNA: TGCAGTGCTCAGACCGGGACAGGCGGCACAGATACGCAGTATTTT
CDR3 protein: CSAQTGTGGTDTQYF

D gene: -
V gene: TRBV6-2/TRBV6-3
clone size: many
J gene: TRBJ2-2
CDR3 DNA: TGTGCCAGCAGTTACTCTGGTTATGGGGAGCTGTTTTTT
CDR3 protein: CASSYSGYGELFF

D gene: -
V gene: TRBV5-8
clone size: many
J gene: TRBJ1-1
CDR3 DNA: TGTGCCAGCACCTTCGGTAGGAGTCGCCCAAAGGCTGGAGCTTTCTTT
CDR3 protein: CASTFGRSRPKAGAFF

D gene: -
V gene: TRBV20-1
clone size: many
J gene: TRBJ2-1
CDR3 DNA: TGCAGTGCGCCGATGGGGAGCTCCTACAATGAGCAGTTCTTC
CDR3 protein: CSAPMGSSYNEQFF

D gene: -
V gene: TRBV2
clone size: many
J gene: TRBJ1-2
CDR3 DNA: TGTGCCAGCAGTGAAACAGGAAACGGTGGCTACACCTTC
CDR3 protein: CASSETGNGGYTF

D gene: -
V gene: TRBV10-3
clone size: few
J gene: TRBJ2-1
CDR3 DNA: TGTGCCATCAGGGGGGAGGGGACACTTACGATCGAGCAGTTCTTC
CDR3 protein: CAIRGEGTLTIEQFF

D gene: -
V gene: TRBV5-1
clone size: many
J gene: TRBJ1-4
CDR3 DNA: TGCGCCAGCAGCCCACAGCTGTCAACTAATGAAAAACTGTTTTTT
CDR3 protein: CASSPQLSTNEKLFF

D gene: TRBD1
V gene: TRBV5-1
clone size: many
J gene: TRBJ2-5
CDR3 DNA: TGCGCCAGCAGCTACCAAACAGGGGGCGGGGAGACCCAGTACTTC
CDR3 protein: CASSYQTGGGETQYF

D gene: -
V gene: TRBV9
clone size: many
J gene: TRBJ2-2
CDR3 DNA: TGTGCCAGCGAAAATACCGGGGAGCTGTTTTTT
CDR3 protein: CASENTGELFF

D gene: TRBD1
V gene: TRBV10-2
clone size: many
J gene: TRBJ1-2
CDR3 DNA: TGCGCCAGCAGTGAATCCGGGACAGGGGTCGGCTACACCTTC
CDR3 protein: CASSESGTGVGYTF

D gene: TRBD2
V gene: TRBV7-3
clone size: -
J gene: TRBJ2-1
CDR3 DNA: TGTGCCAGCGGCTTAACGGCGGGAGTTCCTTCCTACAATGAGCAGTTCTTC
CDR3 protein: CASGLTAGVPSYNEQFF

D gene: TRBD1
V gene: TRBV29-1
clone size: many
J gene: TRBJ1-3
CDR3 DNA: TGCAGCGTAGACAAGGACAGGGATGGAAACACCATATATTTT
CDR3 protein: CSVDKDRDGNTIYF